Listed here are 22 T cell receptor beta chains from one sample, sequenced in a study of CD8 T cells in ankylosing spondylitis. MiXCR, run by TCRdb on the 5' RACE reads, gives a single entry per CDR3 protein. Among some 120,000 distinct CDR3 sequences listed, approximately 14% were seen once. The sample was blood, either unsorted or a sorted T cell fraction (not recorded which). Every receptor here comes from a female donor with ankylosing spondylitis or in good health (not recorded which).

This clonotype was seen repeatedly, ten times or more. The rearrangement uses TRBV12-3 or TRBV12-4 and TRBJ2-5; 12 bases line up with TRBD1. The CDR3 length is 17 residues. Trimming removed 4 bases from V and 5 bases from J; junction bases left unmatched: 11. The DNA for the CDR3 is TGTGCCAGCAGTTCCCGGGACAGGGGGCGGGGTCGGGAGACCCAGTACTTC. Residues: CASSSRDRGRGRETQYF.

This clonotype was picked up a small number of times. This chain connects TRBV25-1 to TRBJ2-1, with TRBD2 matching over 9 bases. Germline loops: CDR1 MGHDK, CDR2 SYGVNS. The CDR3 totals 14 residues. Trimming at V came to 5 bases and at J to 5 bases, leaving 4 bases not matched to a gene. The CDR3 region is CASSISGSNNEQFF. CDR3 sequence (DNA): TGTGCCAGCAGTATTAGCGGGAGTAACAATGAGCAGTTCTTC.

This clonotype was counted only a few times. The chain joins TRBV5-1 to TRBJ2-1, with 12 bases fitting TRBD2. CDR3 length: 17 residues. Germline V lookup: CDR1 SGHRS, CDR2 YFSETQ. V shed 4 bases, J shed 4 bases, and the junction held 9 bases outside the gene matches. The CDR3 sequence is CASSQDPSGRGYNEQFF. DNA of the CDR3: TGCGCCAGCAGCCAAGACCCTAGCGGGAGGGGGTACAATGAGCAGTTCTTC.

The chain combines TRBV5-1 with TRBJ2-3; 9 bases are shared with TRBD2. Looked up from germline, CDR1 is SGHRS and CDR2 is YFSETQ. V trimming: 0 bases; J trimming: 0 bases; junction bases outside the gene matches: 5. The CDR3 consists of 17 residues. This CDR3 is CASSLVREGLSTDTQYF. Written as DNA, the CDR3 is TGCGCCAGCAGCTTGGTGCGGGAGGGCCTGAGCACAGATACGCAGTATTTT.

This chain uses TRBV11-2 with TRBJ2-1, with unresolved D. In germline, CDR1 is SGHAT, CDR2 FQNNGV. This CDR3 contains 13 residues. Trimming removed 1 base at V and 7 bases at J, with 8 bases between. CDR3 amino acids: CASSLGLLNEQFF. The CDR3 DNA is TGTGCCAGCAGCTTAGGACTTCTGAATGAGCAGTTCTTC. The full variable domain, in which reference TRBV11-2 and TRBJ2-1 provide the parts outside the CDR3, is EAGVAQSPRYKIIEKRQSVAFWCNPISGHATLYWYQQILGQGPKLLIQFQNNGVVDDSQLPKDRFSAERLKGVDSTLKIQPAKLEDSAVYLCASSLGLLNEQFFGPGTRLTVL.

This clonotype was observed a few times. The chain uses TRBV20-1 and TRBJ2-1; 10 bases are shared with TRBD2. Germline values: CDR1 DFQATT, CDR2 SNEGSKA (reference sequence). The CDR3 loop spans 14 amino acids. Trimming took 0 bases from V and 13 from J; bases not matched to a gene: 9. The CDR3 DNA sequence: TGCAGTGCTAGAGACTCGCTAGCGGGGGAATGTCAGTTCTTC. It encodes CSARDSLAGECQFF.

This chain links TRBV7-3 with TRBJ2-1; TRBD2 matches at 9 bases. Germline loops: CDR1 SGHTA, CDR2 FQGTGA. V lost 6 bases and J lost 6; bases outside the gene matches: 6. This CDR3 contains 14 residues. CDR3 sequence reads: CASSSSGMGNEQFF. CDR3 bases: TGTGCCAGCAGTTCTAGCGGGATGGGCAATGAGCAGTTCTTC.

This clonotype was picked up many times. The V and J genes are TRBV29-1 and TRBJ2-1, with D unresolved. Germline values: CDR1 SQVTM, CDR2 ANQGSEA. V was shortened by 5 bases and J by 5 bases, with 13 bases between the two germline ends. This CDR3 comprises 13 residues. The CDR3 spells CSVLIGRHNEQFF. CDR3 in DNA: TGCAGCGTTCTTATAGGGCGCCACAATGAGCAGTTCTTC.

This clonotype was picked up many times. The V gene is TRBV11-2, the J gene TRBJ2-3; 8 nucleotides match TRBD1. J gave up 2 bases and V 3 bases, and 7 bases lay outside the gene matches. Looked up from germline, CDR1 is SGHAT and CDR2 is FQNNGV. The CDR3 covers 16 residues. This chain's CDR3 is CASSLGQAYNTDTQYF. In nucleotides, the CDR3 is TGTGCCAGCAGCTTGGGACAGGCGTACAACACAGATACGCAGTATTTT. Full variable domain (outside the CDR3, taken from reference TRBV11-2 and TRBJ2-3): EAGVAQSPRYKIIEKRQSVAFWCNPISGHATLYWYQQILGQGPKLLIQFQNNGVVDDSQLPKDRFSAERLKGVDSTLKIQPAKLEDSAVYLCASSLGQAYNTDTQYFGPGTRLTVL.

V gene TRBV5-1 combines with J gene TRBJ2-5; D may be TRBD1 (6 bases). The germline V gene encodes CDR1 SGHRS and CDR2 YFSETQ. The V end was cut by 5 bases, the J end by 0 bases, with 17 bases between. This CDR3 comprises 16 residues. CDR3 coding DNA: TGCGCCAGCAGACGATCCGACAGGCAATACCAAGAGACCCAGTACTTC. Translating it yields CASRRSDRQYQETQYF. The full variable domain, in which reference TRBV5-1 and TRBJ2-5 provide the parts outside the CDR3, is KAGVTQTPRYLIKTRGQQVTLSCSPISGHRSVSWYQQTPGQGLQFLFEYFSETQRNKGNFPGRFSGRQFSNSRSEMNVSTLELGDSALYLCASRRSDRQYQETQYFGPGTRLLVL.

This clonotype was recorded at least ten times. The chain is built from TRBV12-3 or TRBV12-4 and TRBJ1-1; 8 positions match TRBD1. The CDR3 extends over 13 amino acids. V gave up 2 bases and J gave up 4 bases; unmatched junction bases: 0. The CDR3 is CASSLQGATEAFF. The CDR3 DNA follows: TGTGCCAGCAGTTTACAGGGGGCCACTGAAGCTTTCTTT.

This clonotype occurred many times. The chain combines TRBV6-1 with TRBJ2-2; D unclear. The CDR3 is 14 amino acids. Trimming cost V 5 bases and J 5 bases, with 12 bases left between them. The germline CDR1 and CDR2 sequences are MNHNS and SASEGT. The CDR3 sequence is CASSLRDKTGELFF. The CDR3 bases are TGTGCCAGCAGTCTCCGCGACAAGACCGGGGAGCTGTTTTTT.

This clonotype appeared a few times. The chain employs TRBV18 and TRBJ2-7; 7 bases align to TRBD1. This CDR3 region has 14 residues. Germline CDR1 KGHSH, CDR2 LQKENI. The ends lost 4 bases at V and 5 bases at J; junction bases unmatched: 8. CDR3 nucleotide sequence: TGTGCCAGCTCACGGACAGGACCTCCGGACGAGCAGTACTTC. This encodes CASSRTGPPDEQYF.

This clonotype occurred many times. The chain carries TRBV7-8 and TRBJ1-1, with D possibly matching TRBD1 (5 bases). The CDR3 is 13 residues long. V lost 3 bases, J lost 7 bases, and 12 bases lay in between. Germline V gives CDR1 SGHVS, CDR2 FQNEAQ. CDR3 region: CASSLSNQGEAFF. The CDR3, as DNA: TGTGCCAGCAGCTTGTCCAACCAGGGTGAAGCTTTCTTT.

The chain has TRBV11-2 and TRBJ2-5; 12 bases line up with TRBD2. The J segment lost 2 bases and the V segment lost 6 bases, leaving 4 bases of the junction unmatched. Germline-derived CDR1 and CDR2 are SGHAT and FQNNGV. The CDR3 totals 15 residues. CDR3 coding DNA: TGTGCCAGCAGGCGACTAGCGGGAGTTCAAGAGACCCAGTACTTC. Protein product: CASRRLAGVQETQYF. Based on the CDR3 plus reference TRBV11-2 and TRBJ2-5, the full variable domain is EAGVAQSPRYKIIEKRQSVAFWCNPISGHATLYWYQQILGQGPKLLIQFQNNGVVDDSQLPKDRFSAERLKGVDSTLKIQPAKLEDSAVYLCASRRLAGVQETQYFGPGTRLLVL.

The chain couples TRBV12-3 or TRBV12-4 to TRBJ2-7; 13 bases map to TRBD2. Losses at the gene ends were 2 bases for V and 3 bases for J; bases not matched to a gene: 7. This CDR3 contains 17 residues. CDR3 region: CASSLRGTSGMSYEQYF. The CDR3 nucleotides are TGTGCCAGCAGTTTAAGGGGGACTAGCGGGATGAGCTACGAGCAGTACTTC.

The chain has TRBV4-2 and TRBJ2-2; 9 bases match TRBD2. CDR1 is LGHNA, CDR2 YNFKEQ, per germline. Germline trimming cut 4 bases from V and 7 bases from J; bases unmatched to any gene: 4. The CDR3 extends over 14 amino acids. In DNA, the CDR3 is TGTGCCAGCAGCCGAGGACTAGCGAACGGGGAGCTGTTTTTT. It translates to CASSRGLANGELFF.

The chain uses TRBV5-1 and TRBJ2-1; the match to TRBD2 covers 11 bases. The length of the CDR3 is 16 residues. Germline V gene sequence: CDR1 SGHRS, CDR2 YFSETQ. With V trimmed by 1 base and J by 11 bases, 11 bases remained unmatched. DNA of the CDR3: TGCGCCAGCAGCTTGAGGACCGGGGGGACTAGCGGAAAGCAGTTCTTC. This sequence encodes CASSLRTGGTSGKQFF.

This clonotype was recorded many times. The genes are TRBV4-2 and TRBJ2-1, with 7 positions matching TRBD2. Germline CDR1 reads LGHNA; CDR2 reads YNFKEQ. CDR3 size: 12 residues. V lost 5 bases and J lost 8; bases outside the gene matches: 3. The CDR3 is CASSAGLDEQFF. The CDR3 DNA is TGTGCCAGCAGCGCTGGACTAGATGAGCAGTTCTTC.

This sequence joins TRBV29-1 and TRBJ2-5, with no clear D. V was trimmed by 4 bases and J by 5 bases, leaving 5 bases between them. Germline values: CDR1 SQVTM, CDR2 ANQGSEA. There are 10 residues in the CDR3. CDR3 in DNA: TGCAGCGTTGTATGGGAGACCCAGTACTTC. Protein: CSVVWETQYF.

This clonotype has a count of ten or more. The CDR3 nucleotides read TGTGCCAGCAGTCACGGGACGCACACAGATACGCAGTATTTT. Residues: CASSHGTHTDTQYF. V and J are TRBV28 and TRBJ2-3, with D perhaps matching TRBD1 or TRBD2 (5 bases each). Trimming left V 5 bases short and J 2 bases short, with 11 bases between. Germline V CDR1 and CDR2: MDHEN, SYDVKM. The CDR3 totals 14 residues. The whole variable domain, remainder taken from reference TRBV28 and TRBJ2-3, is DVKVTQSSRYLVKRTGEKVFLECVQDMDHENMFWYRQDPGLGLRLIYFSYDVKMKEKGDIPEGYSVSREKKERFSLILESASTNQTSMYLCASSHGTHTDTQYFGPGTRLTVL.

The chain uses TRBV6-6 and TRBJ1-2; D unresolved. Between the trimmed V and J ends, which lost 2 bases and 8 bases, there was a span of 9 bases. The CDR3 has 12 residues. Germline V gene lookup returns CDR1 MNHNY and CDR2 SVGAGI (reference sequence). CDR3 DNA: TGTGCCAGCAGTTACAGGGAAGGCGGCTACACCTTC. Translation: CASSYREGGYTF.